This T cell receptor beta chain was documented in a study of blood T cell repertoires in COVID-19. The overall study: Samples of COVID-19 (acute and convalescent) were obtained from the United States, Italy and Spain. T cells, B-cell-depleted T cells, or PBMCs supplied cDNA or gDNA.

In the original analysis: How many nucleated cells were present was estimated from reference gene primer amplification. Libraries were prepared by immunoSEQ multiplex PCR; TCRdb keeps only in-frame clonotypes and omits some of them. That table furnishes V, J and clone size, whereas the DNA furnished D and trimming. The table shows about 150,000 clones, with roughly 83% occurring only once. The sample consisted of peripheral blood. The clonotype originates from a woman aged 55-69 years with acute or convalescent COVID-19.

The CDR3 coding sequence is TGTGCCATCAGTGAGTCGACGACAGGGGATCAGCCCCAGCATTTT. Translated, it gives CAISESTTGDQPQHF. The gene calls are TRBV10-3 and TRBJ1-5; TRBD1 agrees at 8 bases. CDR1 ENHRY and CDR2 SYGVKD come from the germline V gene. V was pared by 0 bases and J by 5 bases, with 3 bases of the junction left unmatched. The CDR3 length is 15 residues.